Listed below are T cell receptor beta chains from one sample, sequenced in a study of early T cells in non-severe SARS-CoV-2 infection. From the 5' RACE reads, TCRdb called clonotypes with MiXCR, one entry per CDR3 protein. Of approximately 67,000 distinct CDR3 sequences in the sample, more than 9% were seen once. The sample comprised whole blood. These receptors originate from an adult who was a healthcare worker with PCR-confirmed SARS-CoV-2 infection or an uninfected control (not recorded which). CDR3s include the opening cysteine and the closing phenylalanine or tryptophan. The order of the fields is CDR3 protein, V gene, D gene. The D gene is left open where the match is weak.

CDR3: CSASSGGASGYTF
V: TRBV20-1
D: TRBD1

CDR3: CAWTTTYNEQFF
V: TRBV30
D: .

CDR3: CASSLVGPRDPGEQYF
V: TRBV7-9
D: .

CDR3: CASLIGWGENYNEQFF
V: TRBV2
D: .

CDR3: CASSHQGATDTQYF
V: TRBV3-1
D: TRBD1

CDR3: CASSPRFQGVGNTIYF
V: TRBV18
D: .

CDR3: CASKESPYNEQFF
V: TRBV6-1
D: .

CDR3: CASSQDGQEVAQYF
V: TRBV3-1
D: .

CDR3: CSARDARNYGYTF
V: TRBV20-1
D: .

CDR3: CATRRDRSTDTQYF
V: TRBV15
D: .

CDR3: CASRFTGGGTEAFF
V: TRBV12-3/TRBV12-4
D: TRBD1

CDR3: CASSLSGPQETQYF
V: TRBV7-3
D: .

CDR3: CASSPGQERDTQYF
V: TRBV7-9
D: TRBD1

CDR3: CASSTGLAGGPTHEQYF
V: TRBV7-8
D: TRBD2

CDR3: CATCGTGGEGYTF
V: TRBV2
D: TRBD1

CDR3: CASRGRNTGELFF
V: TRBV7-2
D: .

CDR3: CASGQGTSTDTQYF
V: TRBV25-1
D: TRBD1

CDR3: CATSRVLAGTDTQYF
V: TRBV15
D: TRBD2

CDR3: CASSQSGLRETQYF
V: TRBV9
D: .

CDR3: CASGLGLYNEQFF
V: TRBV12-5
D: .

CDR3: CASSTVAGDYEQYF
V: TRBV5-5
D: TRBD2

CDR3: CASRGLAGNQETQYF
V: TRBV11-2
D: TRBD2

CDR3: CSVKFETYGYTF
V: TRBV29-1
D: .

CDR3: CASSYAIQGGEKLFF
V: TRBV6-5
D: .

CDR3: CSARDIGVADETQYF
V: TRBV20-1
D: .

CDR3: CASSQASQGLNSPLHF
V: TRBV4-2
D: TRBD1

CDR3: CASDPRTNTGELFF
V: TRBV6-1
D: .

CDR3: CASSLTVNTEAFF
V: TRBV7-9
D: .

CDR3: CASSRSAGELFF
V: TRBV11-2
D: .

CDR3: CASSLGRAFSGELFF
V: TRBV7-9
D: .

CDR3: CASSPDGTSPYNEQFF
V: TRBV11-2
D: TRBD2

CDR3: CSDGTGDETQYF
V: TRBV29-1
D: TRBD1

CDR3: CASSFRQGLSYGYTF
V: TRBV27
D: .

CDR3: CASSTANTEAFF
V: TRBV6-6
D: .

CDR3: CASRALTRGNTEAFF
V: TRBV7-9
D: .

CDR3: CASSWGSGSGANVLTF
V: TRBV5-4
D: .

CDR3: CASSRDAKNIQYF
V: TRBV5-4
D: .

CDR3: CASTPLGGAYQETQYF
V: TRBV6-5
D: .

CDR3: CASSPGQGVFEQYF
V: TRBV6-6
D: TRBD1

CDR3: CASSQDGNQPQHF
V: TRBV13
D: .

CDR3: CASSLDNPNSYEQYF
V: TRBV5-1
D: .

CDR3: CASSLFGQGTTNEKLFF
V: TRBV5-6
D: TRBD1